What follows are 10 T cell receptor beta chains derived from one specimen sequenced in a study of tumor-infiltrating lymphocytes in primary liver carcinoma. The authors made TCR beta cDNA from roughly 480 ng total RNA with a constant-region primer. Libraries of TCR beta came from three nested multiplex PCR rounds with slightly modified ARM-PCR. Forward primers for TRBV1-TRBV30 and a C-beta reverse primer served the first two PCR rounds, at around 11 cycles each. TCRdb re-called the multiplex PCR reads with MiXCR, one entry per CDR3 protein. The sample yields 50,000 to 65,000 distinct CDR3 sequences, about 71% seen once. The source material, 20-30 mg of unsorted bulk tissue, was used to co-extract RNA and DNA. The sequenced sample consisted of liver tumor tissue from sampling region 4. Subset indicated: tumor region T4, right-lateral pole. The receptor set was obtained from a man aged 40-49 years with primary liver carcinoma and hepatitis B virus infection.

As regards this clonotype: Relative to the germline gene, one junction end is altered; a read error may explain this. The chain combines TRBV29-1 with TRBJ2-5, with TRBD1 matching over 10 bases. Germline V gene sequence: CDR1 SQVTM, CDR2 ANQGSEA. This CDR3 is built from 15 residues. The CDR3 sequence: CSVEADRGQAETQYF. CDR3 DNA sequence: TGCAGCGTTGAAGCTGACAGGGGGCAAGCAGAGACCCAGTATTTC.

In regard to this clonotype: With a much larger clone just one base away, this may be a read error. Here the CDR3 omits its conserved ending phenylalanine or tryptophan, so a read error is the likely source. The chain has TRBV6-1 and TRBJ2-2; D is uncertain. This CDR3 is 14 amino acids long. Germline CDR1 is MNHNS and CDR2 is SASEGT. V was pared by 2 bases and J by 1 base, with 5 bases between. The CDR3 loop is CASSESVNTGELFS. DNA of the CDR3: TGTGCCAGCAGTGAATCAGTGAACACCGGGGAGCTGTTTTCT.

The chain couples TRBV29-1 to TRBJ1-1, with D maybe TRBD1 (5 bases). The V and J ends lost 4 bases and 11 bases respectively, with 17 bases between them. The length of the CDR3 is 12 residues. Germline loops: CDR1 SQVTM, CDR2 ANQGSEA. The CDR3 loop reads CSVVGVNTAAFF. The DNA of the CDR3 is TGCAGCGTTGTGGGGGTGAACACTGCTGCTTTCTTT.

This clonotype was counted a few times. This chain connects TRBV4-1 to TRBJ2-7; no clear D gene. The ends were cut back, 6 bases at V and 0 bases at J, with 15 bases in the middle. The CDR3 extends over 15 amino acids. Germline loops: CDR1 MGHRA, CDR2 YSYEKL. The CDR3 coding sequence is TGCGCCAGCAGTCGACCCGACTCCCTCTCCTACGAGCAGTACTTC. Translation: CASSRPDSLSYEQYF.

In the case of this clonotype: Germline and junction disagree at one end, which may indicate a read error. V and J are TRBV4-1 and TRBJ1-6, with 9 positions matching TRBD1. This CDR3 is built from 16 residues. Germline CDR1 is MGHRA and CDR2 is YSYEKL. The CDR3 nucleotides are TGCGCCAGCATCCACTACCTACAGGGGGCGGATTCACCTCTCCACTTT. It codes for CASIHYLQGADSPLHF.

This chain joins TRBV5-5 and TRBJ2-1; D gene uncertain. The V end was cut by 0 bases, the J end by 7 bases, with 14 bases between. Per the germline V gene, CDR1 is SGHKS and CDR2 is YYEKEE (reference sequence). The CDR3 runs 15 residues. CDR3 DNA sequence: TGTGCCAGCAGCTTGGTTCTCGGACGATATAATGAGCAGTTCTTC. Its protein product is CASSLVLGRYNEQFF.

About this clonotype: One end of the junction is discordant with germline, which a read error may explain. The chain employs TRBV6-5 and TRBJ1-2, with D possibly being TRBD1 (5 bases). This CDR3 contains 14 residues. Germline CDR1 is MNHEY and CDR2 is SVGAGI. In DNA form, the CDR3 reads TGTGCCAGCAGTTACTCGGAGGGGAACTATGGCTGCACCTTC. It translates to CASSYSEGNYGCTF.

The V and J genes are TRBV5-1 and TRBJ2-3; the match to TRBD1 covers 7 bases. With 4 bases clipped from V and 4 bases from J, the junction kept 9 bases outside the gene matches. CDR1 and CDR2 (germline): SGHRS, YFSETQ. The CDR3 has 15 residues. CDR3 nucleotides: TGCGCCAGCAGCCTGACAGGGTTAGCGCCAGATACGCAGTATTTT. Amino acids: CASSLTGLAPDTQYF.

Remarks on this clonotype: A read error may produce the germline difference seen at one junction end. The chain couples TRBV29-1 to TRBJ1-4; D remains ambiguous. Germline loops: CDR1 SQVTM, CDR2 ANQGSEA. The CDR3 has 13 amino acids. The CDR3: CSLDGGMGEKLFF. The CDR3 nucleotides read TGCAGCCTTGACGGAGGGATGGGTGAAAAACTGTTTTTT.

J is TRBJ2-1 and V is TRBV6-1; perhaps TRBD2 as D (5 bases). Germline V lookup: CDR1 MNHNS, CDR2 SASEGT. The CDR3 runs 14 residues. Between the trimmed V and J ends, which lost 6 bases and 1 base, there was a span of 10 bases. The CDR3 is CASRDRESYNEQFF. The CDR3 DNA is TGTGCCAGCAGGGATAGGGAGTCCTACAATGAGCAGTTCTTC.